These 30 T cell receptor beta chains were sequenced from one sample in a study of OX40 agonist ivuxolimab in advanced cancers. The table came from immunoSEQ multiplex PCR; TCRdb's copy has only in-frame clones and leaves some out. Of about 47,000 clones detected, 85% to 90% appear once; the ten largest clones hold 7.8%. The specimen was CD4+ or CD8+ T cells sorted from blood, collected in a trial of the OX40 agonist ivuxolimab. These receptor sequences come from an adult with an advanced solid tumor such as melanoma, head and neck, liver or kidney cancer.

The DNA for the CDR3 is TGTGCCAGCAGAGCTACAGGAGACGAGCAGTACTTC. Protein product: CASRATGDEQYF. The J gene is TRBJ2-7, the V gene TRBV2; TRBD1 is a possible D gene (5 bases). The length of the CDR3 is 12 residues. Per germline, CDR1 SNHLY and CDR2 FYNNEI. Deletions cut 6 bases from V and 5 bases from J, with 11 bases between.

V gene TRBV18 combines with J gene TRBJ1-1; possibly TRBD1 for D (5 bases). This CDR3 has 14 amino acids. The germline V and J ends were trimmed by 4 bases and 5 bases, with 14 bases remaining between them. The V gene's germline CDR1 is KGHSH and CDR2 LQKENI. CDR3 region: CASSLQGYGTEAFF. In DNA, the CDR3 is TGTGCCAGCTCACTTCAGGGATACGGGACTGAAGCTTTCTTT.

The V and J genes are TRBV5-1 and TRBJ2-1; D is unresolved. The CDR3 is 16 amino acids. CDR1 and CDR2 from the germline V gene are SGHRS and YFSETQ. Trimming cost V 0 bases and J 0 bases, with 10 bases left between them. The CDR3 DNA sequence: TGCGCCAGCAGCTTGGCGGCGCTCAGCTCCTACAATGAGCAGTTCTTC. Translation gives CASSLAALSSYNEQFF. Complete variable domain (other parts from reference TRBV5-1 and TRBJ2-1): KAGVTQTPRYLIKTRGQQVTLSCSPISGHRSVSWYQQTPGQGLQFLFEYFSETQRNKGNFPGRFSGRQFSNSRSEMNVSTLELGDSALYLCASSLAALSSYNEQFFGPGTRLTVL.

The chain recombines TRBV15 with TRBJ2-7, with D perhaps assigned TRBD1 or TRBD2 (5 bases each). Germline V lookup: CDR1 LNHNV, CDR2 YYDKDF (reference sequence). The CDR3 loop spans 15 amino acids. V lost 1 base and J 6 bases, leaving 16 bases between the germline ends. In nucleotides, the CDR3 is TGTGCCACCAGCAGAGGGGGGTCAGAGGTACGCGAGCAGTACTTC. It translates to CATSRGGSEVREQYF.

The chain couples TRBV19 to TRBJ2-7, with D possibly matching TRBD1 (6 bases). Germline assignment: CDR1 LNHDA and CDR2 SQIVND (reference sequence). V lost 4 bases and J lost 5, with 15 bases in between. CDR3 length: 14 residues. This CDR3 is CASSKGTPPDEQYF. The CDR3 DNA follows: TGTGCCAGTAGTAAGGGGACACCGCCGGACGAGCAGTACTTC. Together with reference TRBV19 and TRBJ2-7, the CDR3 gives the full variable domain: DGGITQSPKYLFRKEGQNVTLSCEQNLNHDAMYWYRQDPGQGLRLIYYSQIVNDFQKGDIAEGYSVSREKKESFPLTVTSAQKNPTAFYLCASSKGTPPDEQYFGPGTRLTVT.

This clone was seen more than once but under ten times. Here the CDR3 DNA reads TGTGCCATCAGAGGGACAGGGGGATCCTACGAGCAGTACTTC. Protein product: CAIRGTGGSYEQYF. This chain links TRBV10-3 with TRBJ2-7; 11 positions match TRBD1. CDR3 size: 14 residues. V lost 6 bases, J lost 1 base, and 2 bases stayed unmatched. Per germline, CDR1 ENHRY and CDR2 SYGVKD.

V and J are TRBV27 and TRBJ2-7; D call uncertain. This CDR3 is 15 amino acids long. CDR1 and CDR2 from the germline V gene are MNHEY and SMNVEV (reference sequence). V gave up 7 bases and J gave up 0 bases, with 16 bases separating them. The CDR3 spells CASTAWGAPSYEQYF. In nucleotides, the CDR3 is TGTGCCAGCACCGCCTGGGGTGCTCCCTCCTACGAGCAGTACTTC.

The chain links TRBV5-1 to TRBJ2-1, with 8 nucleotides matching TRBD2. V lost 4 bases and J lost 3; bases outside the gene matches: 3. Germline values: CDR1 SGHRS, CDR2 YFSETQ. This CDR3 comprises 14 residues. CDR3 nucleotide sequence: TGCGCCAGCAGCCCCGGGACTAGCTACAATGAGCAGTTCTTC. Residues: CASSPGTSYNEQFF.

The chain carries TRBV7-8 and TRBJ1-1; no definite D call. Germline V CDR1 and CDR2: SGHVS, FQNEAQ. Deletions cut 4 bases from V and 6 bases from J, with 12 bases between. The CDR3 consists of 13 residues. The CDR3 sequence: CASSYRETAEAFF. The CDR3 coding sequence is TGTGCCAGCAGCTATCGAGAAACCGCTGAAGCTTTCTTT. Full variable domain (outside the CDR3, taken from reference TRBV7-8 and TRBJ1-1): GAGVSQSPRYKVAKRGQDVALRCDPISGHVSLFWYQQALGQGPEFLTYFQNEAQLDKSGLPSDRFFAERPEGSVSTLKIQRTQQEDSAVYLCASSYRETAEAFFGQGTRLTVV.

The J gene is TRBJ2-4, the V gene TRBV18; D possibly corresponds to TRBD1 (5 bases). This CDR3 comprises 13 residues. Trimming stripped 3 bases from V and 4 bases from J, with 7 bases between. CDR1 is KGHSH, CDR2 LQKENI, per germline. CDR3 sequence (DNA): TGTGCCAGCTCACCGCAGGGTAAAAACATTCAGTACTTC. This sequence encodes CASSPQGKNIQYF.

V is TRBV28 and J is TRBJ1-3, with TRBD1 matching 9 bases. CDR3 length: 15 residues. The germline V gene encodes CDR1 MDHEN and CDR2 SYDVKM. Trimming at V came to 3 bases and at J to 7 bases, leaving 7 bases not matched to a gene. The CDR3 protein is CASSFGTGIVNTIYF. The DNA for the CDR3 is TGTGCCAGCAGTTTCGGGACAGGGATTGTGAACACCATATATTTT.

This clone appeared a single time. The J gene is TRBJ2-3, the V gene TRBV4-3; D gene ambiguous. V lost 0 bases to trimming and J lost 0 bases, with 10 bases between them. Germline V gene sequence: CDR1 LGHNA, CDR2 YSLEER. The CDR3 loop spans 16 amino acids. CDR3 sequence (DNA): TGCGCCAGCAGCCAAGATGCGGATCCTAGCACAGATACGCAGTATTTT. Translated: CASSQDADPSTDTQYF.

V usage is TRBV30 and J usage is TRBJ2-3; TRBD1 or TRBD2 may be the D gene (6 bases each). In germline, CDR1 is GTSNPN, CDR2 SVGIG (reference sequence). This CDR3 has 16 amino acids. V lost 4 bases and J lost 0, with 17 bases in between. CDR3 sequence: CAWTPWGAASTDTQYF. The CDR3 bases are TGTGCCTGGACCCCGTGGGGGGCCGCTAGCACAGATACGCAGTATTTT.

The chain employs TRBV7-9 and TRBJ2-7; TRBD1 might be the D (5 bases). CDR3 length: 13 residues. CDR1 SEHNR and CDR2 FQNEAQ come from the germline V gene (reference sequence). The ends were cut back, 5 bases at V and 2 bases at J, with 10 bases in the middle. Here the CDR3 DNA reads TGTGCCAGCAGCCCACAGGTCACCTACGAGCAGTACTTC. This sequence encodes CASSPQVTYEQYF.

The chain has TRBV4-1 and TRBJ2-7, with D possibly TRBD2 on 6 matching bases. The CDR3 sequence is 16 residues long. The ends were cut back, 0 bases at V and 3 bases at J, with 15 bases in the middle. Germline lookup yields CDR1 MGHRA and CDR2 YSYEKL. This CDR3 is CASSQDLAGRHYEQYF. The CDR3 DNA sequence: TGCGCCAGCAGCCAAGATCTTGCGGGACGGCACTACGAGCAGTACTTC.

CDR3 region: CAWSGGTGNSPLHF. CDR3 DNA: TGTGCCTGGAGTGGGGGGACAGGAAACTCACCCCTCCACTTT. This chain joins TRBV30 and TRBJ1-6; 8 bases map to TRBD1. V gave up 1 base and J gave up 10 bases; unmatched junction bases: 6. This CDR3 spans 14 amino acids. The germline CDR1 and CDR2 sequences are GTSNPN and SVGIG (reference sequence).

The V gene is TRBV5-1, the J gene TRBJ2-2; 9 bases are shared with TRBD2. The CDR3 has 15 amino acids. The V gene end was trimmed by 6 bases and the J gene end by 3 bases; junction bases not matched to a gene: 6. CDR1 and CDR2 (germline): SGHRS, YFSETQ. This CDR3 is CASTKGLAYTGELFF. In DNA, the CDR3 is TGCGCCAGCACAAAGGGACTAGCCTACACCGGGGAGCTGTTTTTT.

This rearrangement joins TRBV18 to TRBJ1-2; possible D gene TRBD1, 6 bases. CDR1 KGHSH and CDR2 LQKENI come from the germline V gene. V lost 3 bases, J lost 1 base, and 18 bases lay in between. The CDR3 length is 17 residues. The CDR3 loop reads CASSPRGWGADNYGYTF. The CDR3, as DNA: TGTGCCAGCTCACCCCGGGGTTGGGGGGCTGATAACTATGGCTACACCTTC.

The chain recombines TRBV7-2 with TRBJ1-2; no firm D call. Trimming cost V 5 bases and J 5 bases, with 21 bases left between them. The CDR3 totals 16 residues. Germline values: CDR1 SGHTA, CDR2 FQGNSA. This chain's CDR3 is CASSTHGVRVQYGYTF. CDR3 nucleotide sequence: TGTGCCAGCAGCACGCATGGGGTTCGGGTACAATATGGCTACACCTTC.

This chain connects TRBV28 to TRBJ2-7; D is perhaps TRBD1 or TRBD2 (6 bases each). The V end lost 7 bases, the J end lost 0 bases, and 13 bases lay between the germline ends. This CDR3 contains 14 residues. CDR1 is MDHEN, CDR2 SYDVKM, per germline. CDR3 sequence (DNA): TGTGCCAGCAAAGGTGGGGGGCCCTCCTACGAGCAGTACTTC. Translated: CASKGGGPSYEQYF.

The V gene is TRBV29-1, the J gene TRBJ2-3; D is perhaps TRBD2 (5 bases). The CDR3 totals 14 residues. Germline CDR1 and CDR2: SQVTM and ANQGSEA. The V end was cut by 1 base, the J end by 0 bases, with 8 bases between. The CDR3 reads CSVEGGPSTDTQYF. CDR3 sequence (DNA): TGCAGCGTTGAAGGCGGGCCTAGCACAGATACGCAGTATTTT.

The chain combines TRBV11-3 with TRBJ2-3; 7 positions match TRBD2. The V and J ends lost 4 bases and 0 bases, in that order; junction bases with no gene match: 7. Germline V lookup: CDR1 SGHNT, CDR2 YENEEA. The CDR3 consists of 16 residues. CDR3 protein: CASSSGRESSTDTQYF. For the CDR3, the DNA is TGTGCCAGCAGCTCGGGGCGGGAGTCTAGCACAGATACGCAGTATTTT.

In nucleotides, the CDR3 is TGTGCCAGCAGCCGAGTTATTACGGAAATCCCGTACTTC. Translation gives CASSRVITEIPYF. The V and J genes are TRBV7-2 and TRBJ2-7, with no clear D. Germline values: CDR1 SGHTA, CDR2 FQGNSA. V gave up 5 bases and J gave up 12 bases, with 20 bases separating them. The CDR3 is 13 residues long.

The J gene is TRBJ2-5, the V gene TRBV11-3; TRBD2 matches at 10 bases. CDR1 and CDR2 from the germline V gene are SGHNT and YENEEA. The CDR3 contains 17 residues. V lost 1 base and J lost 2; bases outside the gene matches: 7. CDR3 bases: TGTGCCAGCAGCTTAGGTATAGGACTAGCGGATCAAGAGACCCAGTACTTC. Its translation: CASSLGIGLADQETQYF. Full variable domain (rest looked up from reference TRBV11-3 and TRBJ2-5): EAGVVQSPRYKIIEKKQPVAFWCNPISGHNTLYWYLQNLGQGPELLIRYENEEAVDDSQLPKDRFSAERLKGVDSTLKIQPAELGDSAVYLCASSLGIGLADQETQYFGPGTRLLVL.

The J gene is TRBJ1-5, the V gene TRBV19; D unclear. Germline-derived CDR1 and CDR2 are LNHDA and SQIVND (reference sequence). CDR3 length: 13 residues. Trimming pared 8 bases from V and 2 bases from J, leaving 10 bases between. CDR3 sequence reads: CASLERGNQPQHF. The CDR3 DNA follows: TGTGCCAGTCTGGAAAGGGGCAATCAGCCCCAGCATTTT.

This clone occurred a few times. The V gene is TRBV11-3, the J gene TRBJ1-2; no firm D call. The CDR3 sequence is 13 residues long. Trimming took off 2 bases at V and 3 bases at J, with 7 bases between the two ends. Germline lookup yields CDR1 SGHNT and CDR2 YENEEA. CDR3 sequence (DNA): TGTGCCAGCAGCTTAATACCGGACTATGGCTACACCTTC. Translation gives CASSLIPDYGYTF.

The rearrangement uses TRBV19 and TRBJ1-1; D might be TRBD1 (5 bases). Germline loops: CDR1 LNHDA, CDR2 SQIVND (reference sequence). Trimming left V 8 bases short and J 4 bases short, with 17 bases between. The CDR3 totals 14 residues. The CDR3 sequence: CASAPGGKVTEAFF. CDR3 bases: TGTGCCAGTGCGCCTGGGGGGAAGGTCACTGAAGCTTTCTTT.

The chain couples TRBV6-5 to TRBJ2-7; TRBD1 agrees at 10 bases. This CDR3 is built from 15 residues. The J segment lost 5 bases and the V segment lost 2 bases, leaving 6 bases of the junction unmatched. Germline CDR1 is MNHEY and CDR2 is SVGAGI. The CDR3 reads CASSYKSGTGDEQYF. CDR3 nucleotide sequence: TGTGCCAGCAGTTACAAATCCGGGACAGGGGACGAGCAGTACTTC.

The rearrangement uses TRBV5-1 and TRBJ1-4; the D is unclear. This CDR3 is 13 amino acids long. The ends were cut back, 4 bases at V and 6 bases at J, with 10 bases in the middle. The germline gives CDR1 SGHRS, CDR2 YFSETQ. The DNA of the CDR3 is TGCGCCAGCAGCCCCAATAATTATGAAAAACTGTTTTTT. Protein sequence: CASSPNNYEKLFF.

The V call is TRBV7-8, the J call TRBJ1-3; D call uncertain. The CDR3 is made up of 15 amino acids. Germline CDR1 reads SGHVS; CDR2 reads FQNEAQ. Trimming stripped 0 bases from V and 7 bases from J, with 13 bases between. The CDR3 DNA follows: TGTGCCAGCAGCTTAGCCCCAGTTTGGAGTAACACCATATATTTT. Translated, it gives CASSLAPVWSNTIYF.